The entry that follows covers one TCR beta chain sequence. The antigen is unknown. Based on CD45RO/CCR7/CD25/CD127/CD95/CD27, CD4+ regulatory, stem cell-like memory, naive and central memory cells were sorted. Germline lookup yields CDR1 WNHNN and CDR2 SYGVQD (reference sequence). The V end was cut by 3 bases, the J end by 7 bases, with 5 bases between. The CDR3 length is 11 residues. The data were obtained in a study of beta chain features in type 1 diabetes. Study overall: Investigators examined nearly 110,000,000 sorted cells across all samples.

The study's findings and limits: Shorter TCRB CDR3s, moderately but significantly so, marked every one of the four CD4+ subsets in Type 1 diabetes patients. Healthy donors had naive, central memory and Treg TCRB repertoires that appeared less similar than those seen among patients. There was no resolution here of whether HLA type influences TCRB rearrangement.

The investigators reverse transcribed all of the isolated RNA, so they sequenced expressed TCRB transcripts. The table came from immunoSEQ multiplex PCR; TCRdb's copy has only in-frame clones and leaves some out. The sample consists of about 160,000 clones, approximately 8.4% of them appearing once. The sequenced sample consisted of central memory CD4+ T cells from blood. The chain couples TRBV10-1 to TRBJ2-3; no clear D. This TCR came from a man younger than 35 with type 1 diabetes. CDR3 DNA sequence: TGCGCCAGCAGTGATTTTAATACGCAGTATTTT. Translated: CASSDFNTQYF.